The rows below give T cell receptor beta chains drawn from one sample of a study of Ad26.COV2.S vaccination and SARS-CoV-2 variants. This table comes from immunoSEQ multiplex PCR, and its TCRdb copy is limited to in-frame clones, with some not included. The data contain about 320,000 clones, about nine tenths of them seen just once; the ten biggest clones take up 5% to 6.5%. The source was peripheral blood, collected in a trial of Ad26.COV2.S vaccine versus placebo. Receptors were obtained from a person aged 18-60 years who received the Ad26.COV2.S COVID-19 vaccine or a placebo. The CDR3 runs from the conserved cysteine through the conserved F or W. Fields, in order: D gene, J gene, V gene, clone size, CDR3 protein, CDR3 DNA. The D gene is left open where the match is weak. Part of the rows lack a size; the others show once, few, many or a class for expanded clones.

D: NA; J: TRBJ1-4; V: TRBV14; size: NA; CDR3: CASSPLKGFGEKLFF; DNA: TGTGCCAGCAGCCCCCTGAAGGGGTTTGGCGAAAAACTGTTTTTT
D: NA; J: TRBJ1-1; V: TRBV9; size: once; CDR3: CASSPRGTLGTEAFF; DNA: TGTGCCAGCAGCCCCAGAGGGACACTCGGCACTGAAGCTTTCTTT
D: NA; J: TRBJ1-2; V: TRBV19; size: NA; CDR3: CASSPIDWGDPGYGYTF; DNA: TGTGCCAGTAGCCCGATTGATTGGGGCGACCCTGGCTATGGCTACACCTTC
D: TRBD1; J: TRBJ1-2; V: TRBV6-2/TRBV6-3; size: NA; CDR3: CASSWDRGDYGYTF; DNA: TGTGCCAGCAGTTGGGACAGGGGGGACTATGGCTACACCTTC
D: NA; J: TRBJ1-2; V: TRBV9; size: NA; CDR3: CASSAGPSYGYTF; DNA: TGTGCCAGCAGCGCGGGACCGTCCTATGGCTACACCTTC
D: NA; J: TRBJ1-6; V: TRBV28; size: NA; CDR3: CASSFRIGNSPLHF; DNA: TGTGCCAGCAGCTTTCGTATAGGCAATTCACCCCTCCACTTT
D: TRBD1; J: TRBJ1-5; V: TRBV6-5; size: NA; CDR3: CASSRDRGHQPQHF; DNA: TGTGCCAGCAGCCGGGACAGGGGGCATCAGCCCCAGCATTTT
D: NA; J: TRBJ1-5; V: TRBV27; size: few; CDR3: CASSPRTADQPQHF; DNA: TGTGCCAGCAGTCCCCGGACGGCAGATCAGCCCCAGCATTTT
D: NA; J: TRBJ2-2; V: TRBV18; size: NA; CDR3: CASSPPIGTTTGELFF; DNA: TGTGCCAGCTCACCCCCGATAGGGACAACCACCGGGGAGCTGTTTTTT
D: NA; J: TRBJ2-6; V: TRBV5-4; size: NA; CDR3: CASSLEGGLTGANVLTF; DNA: TGTGCCAGCAGCTTGGAAGGAGGGCTAACTGGGGCCAACGTCCTGACTTTC
D: NA; J: TRBJ1-6; V: TRBV25-1; size: NA; CDR3: CASSEWSMRNNSPLHF; DNA: TGTGCCAGCAGTGAATGGAGCATGAGGAATAACTCACCCCTCCACTTT
D: NA; J: TRBJ1-1; V: TRBV25-1; size: NA; CDR3: CASRQGNTEAFF; DNA: TGTGCCAGCAGACAGGGGAACACTGAAGCTTTCTTT
D: NA; J: TRBJ2-7; V: TRBV6-5; size: NA; CDR3: CASSYTGSEQYF; DNA: TGTGCCAGCAGTTACACAGGAAGCGAGCAGTACTTC
D: TRBD2; J: TRBJ2-1; V: TRBV3-1/TRBV3-2; size: NA; CDR3: CASSQDPPSAGEYNEQFF; DNA: TGTGCCAGCAGCCAAGACCCCCCCTCAGCGGGGGAATACAATGAGCAGTTCTTC
D: TRBD2; J: TRBJ2-1; V: TRBV3-1/TRBV3-2; size: NA; CDR3: CASSQGVVAGIYNEQFF; DNA: TGTGCCAGCAGCCAAGGAGTGGTAGCGGGAATTTACAATGAGCAGTTCTTC
D: NA; J: TRBJ1-2; V: TRBV4-1; size: NA; CDR3: CASSPALRGGYGYTF; DNA: TGCGCCAGCAGCCCCGCCCTCAGGGGCGGCTATGGCTACACCTTC
D: TRBD1; J: TRBJ2-5; V: TRBV5-1; size: NA; CDR3: CASSLQGDQETQYF; DNA: TGCGCCAGCAGCCTACAGGGGGACCAAGAGACCCAGTACTTC
D: NA; J: TRBJ1-1; V: TRBV19; size: NA; CDR3: CASHRVMDTEAFF; DNA: TGTGCCAGTCACAGGGTGATGGACACTGAAGCTTTCTTT
D: TRBD1; J: TRBJ1-2; V: TRBV7-3; size: NA; CDR3: CASSPDRDYGYTF; DNA: TGTGCCAGCAGCCCGGACAGGGACTATGGCTACACCTTC
D: NA; J: TRBJ1-1; V: TRBV30; size: NA; CDR3: CAWSAGSVRRGAFF; DNA: TGTGCCTGGAGTGCGGGGTCCGTGAGGAGGGGAGCTTTCTTT
D: NA; J: TRBJ2-1; V: TRBV12-3/TRBV12-4; size: NA; CDR3: CASILGRYNEQFF; DNA: TGTGCCAGCATCCTAGGTCGCTACAATGAGCAGTTCTTC
D: NA; J: TRBJ1-1; V: TRBV7-8; size: NA; CDR3: CASSHNAAEAFF; DNA: TGTGCCAGCAGCCACAATGCCGCTGAAGCTTTCTTT
D: NA; J: TRBJ2-3; V: TRBV5-5; size: once; CDR3: CASSLYTDTQYF; DNA: TGTGCCAGCAGCTTGTATACAGATACGCAGTATTTT
D: TRBD1; J: TRBJ1-6; V: TRBV4-3; size: NA; CDR3: CASKDSTGTSSPLHF; DNA: TGCGCCAGCAAAGACTCGACAGGGACTTCCTCACCCCTCCACTTT
D: TRBD1; J: TRBJ1-4; V: TRBV5-1; size: many; CDR3: CASSSQTGAGEKLFF; DNA: TGCGCCAGCAGCTCCCAGACAGGGGCGGGAGAAAAACTGTTTTTT
D: NA; J: TRBJ1-2; V: TRBV4-3; size: NA; CDR3: CASSQEGRAYGYTF; DNA: TGCGCCAGCAGCCAAGAGGGCCGGGCCTATGGCTACACCTTC
D: NA; J: TRBJ1-5; V: TRBV30; size: few; CDR3: CAWAVSGSGQPQHF; DNA: TGTGCCTGGGCTGTATCTGGTTCGGGTCAGCCCCAGCATTTT
D: NA; J: TRBJ2-2; V: TRBV5-1; size: NA; CDR3: CASSLDTSGELFF; DNA: TGCGCCAGCAGCTTGGACACATCCGGGGAGCTGTTTTTT
D: TRBD1; J: TRBJ2-5; V: TRBV6-5; size: NA; CDR3: CASSSDRARETQYF; DNA: TGTGCCAGCAGCTCGGACAGGGCGCGAGAGACCCAGTACTTC
D: TRBD1; J: TRBJ1-1; V: TRBV30; size: NA; CDR3: CAWSNRGAEAFF; DNA: TGTGCCTGGAGCAACAGGGGAGCCGAAGCTTTCTTT
D: NA; J: TRBJ1-1; V: TRBV6-5; size: NA; CDR3: CASRLQGLNTEAFF; DNA: TGTGCCAGCAGATTACAGGGATTGAACACTGAAGCTTTCTTT
D: NA; J: TRBJ2-5; V: TRBV5-5; size: NA; CDR3: CASSPRTPGTPYGYF; DNA: TGTGCCAGCAGCCCCCGCACTCCCGGGACGCCATATGGGTACTTC
D: TRBD2; J: TRBJ2-1; V: TRBV19; size: NA; CDR3: CASSRDYREQFF; DNA: TGTGCCAGTAGTAGGGACTATAGGGAGCAGTTCTTC
D: TRBD1; J: TRBJ1-1; V: TRBV9; size: few; CDR3: CASNPRGRNTEAFF; DNA: TGTGCCAGCAACCCCAGGGGGCGGAATACTGAAGCTTTCTTT
D: NA; J: TRBJ1-1; V: TRBV19; size: NA; CDR3: CASSIVLLNTEAFF; DNA: TGTGCCAGTAGTATCGTTCTCCTGAACACTGAAGCTTTCTTT
D: TRBD2; J: TRBJ2-1; V: TRBV28; size: NA; CDR3: CASSVTTSGGVNEQFF; DNA: TGTGCCAGCAGTGTAACAACTAGCGGGGGGGTCAATGAGCAGTTCTTC
D: TRBD1; J: TRBJ1-2; V: TRBV7-3; size: NA; CDR3: CASIPAPEQGRGGYTF; DNA: TGTGCCAGCATCCCGGCCCCCGAACAGGGGAGAGGTGGCTACACCTTC
D: NA; J: TRBJ2-7; V: TRBV11-2; size: NA; CDR3: CASSYLGEQYF; DNA: TGTGCCAGCAGTTACTTGGGTGAGCAGTACTTC
D: NA; J: TRBJ2-7; V: TRBV5-1; size: NA; CDR3: CASSLETDYYEQYF; DNA: TGCGCCAGCAGCTTGGAAACAGATTACTACGAGCAGTACTTC
D: TRBD1; J: TRBJ2-1; V: TRBV24-1; size: NA; CDR3: CATSEDRYNEQFF; DNA: TGTGCCACCAGTGAGGACAGGTACAATGAGCAGTTCTTC
D: TRBD2; J: TRBJ2-1; V: TRBV5-1; size: once; CDR3: CASSLGHLAGGNNEQFF; DNA: TGCGCCAGCAGCTTGGGGCATCTAGCGGGGGGAAACAATGAGCAGTTCTTC
D: NA; J: TRBJ1-5; V: TRBV10-3; size: NA; CDR3: CAISETGSHQPQHF; DNA: TGTGCCATCAGTGAGACGGGATCCCATCAGCCCCAGCATTTT
D: NA; J: TRBJ2-7; V: TRBV3-1/TRBV3-2; size: few; CDR3: CASSQVDEQYF; DNA: TGTGCCAGCAGCCAAGTGGACGAGCAGTACTTC
D: TRBD1; J: TRBJ1-4; V: TRBV2; size: NA; CDR3: CASRRDRATNEKLFF; DNA: TGTGCCAGCAGGCGGGACAGAGCAACTAATGAAAAACTGTTTTTT
D: NA; J: TRBJ2-1; V: TRBV11-3; size: NA; CDR3: CASSLAVASYNEQFF; DNA: TGTGCCAGCAGCTTAGCAGTGGCGTCCTACAATGAGCAGTTCTTC
D: TRBD1; J: TRBJ2-1; V: TRBV6-2/TRBV6-3; size: NA; CDR3: CASSNLQGGSYNEQFF; DNA: TGTGCCAGCAGTAACTTACAGGGGGGATCCTACAATGAGCAGTTCTTC
D: TRBD1; J: TRBJ2-1; V: TRBV5-1; size: NA; CDR3: CASSETGASYNEQFF; DNA: TGCGCCAGCAGCGAGACAGGGGCTTCCTACAATGAGCAGTTCTTC
D: TRBD1; J: TRBJ1-1; V: TRBV19; size: NA; CDR3: CASSPTGATEAFF; DNA: TGTGCCAGTAGTCCGACAGGGGCCACTGAAGCTTTCTTT
D: NA; J: TRBJ2-7; V: TRBV6-5; size: NA; CDR3: CASSYSMSAHTYEQYF; DNA: TGTGCCAGCAGTTACTCGATGTCGGCACATACCTACGAGCAGTACTTC
D: NA; J: TRBJ2-6; V: TRBV11-3; size: NA; CDR3: CASSLERRGFSQNHSGANVLTF; DNA: TGTGCCAGCAGCTTAGAGCGGAGGGGTTTCTCGCAGAATCACTCTGGGGCCAACGTCCTGACTTTC
D: TRBD1; J: TRBJ1-1; V: TRBV11-1; size: NA; CDR3: CASSPEGTGFKAFF; DNA: TGTGCCAGCAGCCCCGAAGGGACAGGTTTTAAAGCTTTCTTT
D: TRBD1; J: TRBJ2-3; V: TRBV3-1/TRBV3-2; size: NA; CDR3: CASSRRGRDTQYF; DNA: TGTGCCAGCAGCCGCAGGGGGAGAGATACGCAGTATTTT
D: NA; J: TRBJ2-5; V: TRBV6-5; size: NA; CDR3: CASSYLVGVETQYF; DNA: TGTGCCAGCAGTTATCTAGTTGGGGTAGAGACCCAGTACTTC
D: TRBD1; J: TRBJ1-5; V: TRBV19; size: NA; CDR3: CASGDRKNQPQHF; DNA: TGTGCCAGTGGGGACAGGAAAAATCAGCCCCAGCATTTT
D: TRBD1; J: TRBJ2-1; V: TRBV7-8; size: NA; CDR3: CASSLQTGGLSYNEQFF; DNA: TGTGCCAGCAGCTTACAGACAGGGGGCCTCTCCTACAATGAGCAGTTCTTC